The clone carrying this T cell receptor (beta chain) was counted at least ten times. Its antigen is unidentified. RNA transcripts provided the source from which TCR beta CDR3 regions were amplified. TCR CDR3 regions were first amplified by RT-PCR with HTBI primers. TCRdb reprocessed the multiplex PCR reads via MiXCR and lists one record per CDR3 protein. This table holds a few hundred thousand distinct CDR3 sequences, about 12% found once. Germline V gives CDR1 SQVTM, CDR2 ANQGSEA. The CDR3 covers 14 residues. V lost 4 bases to trimming and J lost 5 bases; unmatched junction nucleotides: 10. The data derive from a study of T cells in Graves' hyperthyroidism and ophthalmopathy. Diagnostic assessment was based on clinical symptoms, serum thyroxine and TRAb, thyroid ultrasound and orbital computed tomography. Study-wide points: The model's output predicted ophthalmopathy at a median of approximately 6.5 months prior to onset. Appearing also in blood were most of the thyroid clonotypes expanded above 0.001.

The clonotype comes from a young woman with Graves' hyperthyroidism. The chain recombines TRBV29-1 with TRBJ2-7; TRBD2 agrees at 8 bases. Sequencing was carried out using blood. This CDR3 reads CSVVGPSGGNEQYF. CDR3 coding DNA: TGCAGCGTTGTAGGCCCAAGCGGGGGAAACGAGCAGTACTTC.